This T cell receptor beta chain emerged from a study of cytomegalovirus exposure and HLA in healthy donors. Whole-study context: It was reported in a later analysis that the 120 or so validation repertoires used the same platform as the 650 to 800 first-cohort repertoires.

Broader study findings: Per published reports, the classifier diagnosed cytomegalovirus status with high specificity and sensitivity. Researchers catalogued about 150 TCR beta chains as cytomegalovirus-associated. Most TCR sequences showed up rarely, but some public TCRs showed up in many donors.

Libraries were prepared by immunoSEQ multiplex PCR; TCRdb keeps only in-frame clonotypes and omits some of them. The table includes some 130,000 clones, 75% to 90% detected once. In regard to this clone: Its antigen is undetermined.

The CDR3 is made up of 17 amino acids. V gave up 1 base and J gave up 5 bases, with 18 bases separating them. The germline V gene encodes CDR1 SGHAT and CDR2 FQNNGV. This sequence originates from a young woman in good health and CMV-seronegative. This chain connects TRBV11-2 to TRBJ1-5; D uncertain. Sequencing was done on a sample of PBMCs. CDR3 DNA: TGTGCCAGCAGCTTAGCTGCCGGCACGATCGGGGATCAGCCCCAGCATTTT. It yields the protein CASSLAAGTIGDQPQHF.